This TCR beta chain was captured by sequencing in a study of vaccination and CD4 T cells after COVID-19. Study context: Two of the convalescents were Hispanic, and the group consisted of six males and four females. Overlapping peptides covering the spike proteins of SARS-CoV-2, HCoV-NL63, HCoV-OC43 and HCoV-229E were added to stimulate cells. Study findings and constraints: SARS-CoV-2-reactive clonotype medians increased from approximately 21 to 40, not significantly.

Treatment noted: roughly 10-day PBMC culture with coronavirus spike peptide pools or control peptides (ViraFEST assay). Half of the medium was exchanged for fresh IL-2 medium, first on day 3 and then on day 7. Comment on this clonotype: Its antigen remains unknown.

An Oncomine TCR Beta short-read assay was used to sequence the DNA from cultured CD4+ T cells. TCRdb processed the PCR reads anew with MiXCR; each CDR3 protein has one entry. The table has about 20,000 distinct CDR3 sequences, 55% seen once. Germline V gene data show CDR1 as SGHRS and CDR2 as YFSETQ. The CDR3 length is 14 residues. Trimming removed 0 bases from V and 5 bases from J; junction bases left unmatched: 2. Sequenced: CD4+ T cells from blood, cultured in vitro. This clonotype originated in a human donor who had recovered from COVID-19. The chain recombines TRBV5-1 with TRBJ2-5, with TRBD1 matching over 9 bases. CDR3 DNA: TGCGCCAGCAGCTTGGACAGGGGGCGGGAGACCCAGTACTTC. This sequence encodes CASSLDRGRETQYF.